A single sample gave rise to the 16 T cell receptor beta chains below, sequenced in a study of graft-versus-host responses after intestinal transplantation. TCRdb keeps only in-frame clones here, not all; method: immunoSEQ multiplex PCR. The table has more than 20,000 clones, roughly 89% seen once; the top ten hold just over 5%. The material was PBMCs, obtained roughly ten weeks after intestinal transplantation. The receptors shown here come from a human patient who received an intestinal transplant, so some T cells may come from the graft donor.

The chain is built from TRBV12-5 and TRBJ1-6; D remains unclear. V shed 2 bases and J shed 14 bases, with 13 bases lying between them. CDR1 LGHNT and CDR2 FRNRAP come from the germline V gene. The CDR3 covers 13 residues. Here the CDR3 reads CASGLIGFSTLHF. Here the CDR3 DNA reads TGTGCTAGTGGTTTGATTGGCTTCTCGACCCTCCACTTT.

This clone has a single count. This chain uses TRBV15 with TRBJ1-2; D is unclear. The CDR3 has 12 residues. Germline lookup yields CDR1 LNHNV and CDR2 YYDKDF (reference sequence). Trimming took off 1 base at V and 5 bases at J, with 5 bases between the two ends. The chain's CDR3 is CATSRGAYGYTF. CDR3 coding DNA: TGTGCCACCAGCAGAGGAGCGTATGGCTACACCTTC.

This clone has more than one count but fewer than ten. The chain is built from TRBV15 and TRBJ2-2; D may be TRBD1 (5 bases). CDR1 is LNHNV, CDR2 YYDKDF, per germline (reference sequence). V was cut by 0 bases and J by 1 base, with 12 bases left in between. CDR3 length: 17 residues. CDR3 DNA sequence: TGTGCCACCAGCAGAGATTCGCAGGGCCGGAACACCGGGGAGCTGTTTTTT. Translating gives CATSRDSQGRNTGELFF.

The V and J genes are TRBV7-9 and TRBJ2-1; D not resolved. Per the germline V gene, CDR1 is SEHNR and CDR2 is FQNEAQ (reference sequence). CDR3 length equals 15 residues. V was clipped by 4 bases and J by 6 bases, with 16 bases between them. CDR3 amino acids: CASSSPSTGPNEQFF. In DNA, the CDR3 is TGTGCCAGCAGCTCACCGTCTACCGGCCCCAATGAGCAGTTCTTC.

V usage is TRBV4-3 and J usage is TRBJ2-5; D is tentatively TRBD1 or TRBD2 (5 bases each). The J call is in doubt because the DNA end fits TRBJ2-7 better. The CDR3 is 14 residues long. Germline-derived CDR1 and CDR2 are LGHNA and YSLEER. DNA of the CDR3: TGCGCCAGCAGCCAAGACGGGACCTCCTACGAGCAGTACTTC. Translated, it gives CASSQDGTSYEQYF.

The chain combines TRBV4-2 with TRBJ1-3, with 7 bases fitting TRBD1. Germline CDR1 is LGHNA and CDR2 is YNFKEQ. The CDR3 runs to 15 residues. V dropped 7 bases and J dropped 1; count of bases not matched to a gene: 7. CDR3 loop: CASTDRELSGNTIYF. The DNA of the CDR3 is TGTGCCAGCACCGACAGGGAACTTTCTGGAAACACCATATATTTT.

V is TRBV6-5 and J is TRBJ2-7; 10 nucleotides align to TRBD2. V trimming: 6 bases; J trimming: 3 bases; junction bases outside the gene matches: 5. This CDR3 region has 14 residues. CDR1 and CDR2 from the germline V gene are MNHEY and SVGAGI. CDR3 amino acids: CASRSGTSVYEQYF. DNA for the CDR3: TGTGCCAGCAGGTCCGGGACTAGCGTCTACGAGCAGTACTTC.

V gene TRBV5-4 combines with J gene TRBJ2-3; 10 bases are shared with TRBD2. From germline, CDR1 is SGHNT and CDR2 YYREEE (reference sequence). This CDR3 has 16 residues. The V segment lost 0 bases and the J segment 3 bases; nucleotides outside the gene matches: 4. The CDR3 spells CASSLGSGGATDTQYF. The CDR3 nucleotides are TGTGCCAGCAGCTTGGGGAGCGGGGGGGCTACAGATACGCAGTATTTT.

This clone was detected only a few times. The V call is TRBV5-1, the J call TRBJ2-1; the match to TRBD2 covers 8 bases. CDR3 length: 18 amino acids. Per germline, CDR1 SGHRS and CDR2 YFSETQ. Trimming took 0 bases from V and 5 from J; bases not matched to a gene: 13. CDR3 DNA: TGCGCCAGCAGCTTGGTTTTAGTGTGGTTACTAGCGGACAATGAGCAGTTCTTC. Its translation: CASSLVLVWLLADNEQFF.

CDR3: CASSSGDGYEQYF. The CDR3 DNA follows: TGTGCCAGCAGCTCCGGGGACGGTTACGAGCAGTACTTC. V is TRBV7-9 and J is TRBJ2-7; D is perhaps TRBD1 or TRBD2 (5 bases each). The CDR3 spans 13 residues. The germline V gene has CDR1 SEHNR and CDR2 FQNEAQ (reference sequence). The V end lost 4 bases, the J end lost 4 bases, and 11 bases lay between the germline ends.

V is TRBV7-9 and J is TRBJ2-3; 10 bases line up with TRBD1. With V trimmed by 5 bases and J by 4 bases, 9 bases remained unmatched. Germline assignment: CDR1 SEHNR and CDR2 FQNEAQ (reference sequence). The CDR3 spans 16 residues. The CDR3 here is CASSPPGDRGPDTQYF. Written as DNA, the CDR3 is TGTGCCAGCAGCCCTCCCGGGGACAGGGGACCAGATACGCAGTATTTT.

CDR3 bases: TGTGCCAGTAGTATAGACCAGACAGGGGGTCATGGCTACACCTTC. It encodes CASSIDQTGGHGYTF. The chain employs TRBV19 and TRBJ1-2; 9 bases map to TRBD1. The J segment lost 6 bases and the V segment lost 0 bases, leaving 5 bases of the junction unmatched. The CDR3 is 15 amino acids. Germline values: CDR1 LNHDA, CDR2 SQIVND (reference sequence).

This clone was recorded once. The rearrangement uses TRBV11-2 and TRBJ1-5; unclear D gene. From germline, CDR1 is SGHAT and CDR2 FQNNGV. This CDR3 contains 14 residues. V gave up 1 base and J gave up 9 bases, with 13 bases separating them. CDR3 bases: TGTGCCAGCAGCTTAGGATCCCGGCGGGGGCCCCAGCATTTT. Amino acid sequence: CASSLGSRRGPQHF.

The J gene is TRBJ2-7, the V gene TRBV11-3; TRBD2 matches 7 bases. Germline CDR1 is SGHNT and CDR2 is YENEEA. CDR3 length: 15 residues. The trim removed 0 bases at V and 0 bases at J, leaving 2 bases unmatched. CDR3 residues: CASSLEPSGSYEQYF. DNA for the CDR3: TGTGCCAGCAGCTTAGAACCTAGCGGCTCCTACGAGCAGTACTTC.

The chain employs TRBV4-1 and TRBJ1-5, with 10 positions matching TRBD1. CDR1 and CDR2 from the germline V gene are MGHRA and YSYEKL. V lost 5 bases to trimming and J lost 7 bases; unmatched junction nucleotides: 8. This CDR3 is 15 amino acids long. The CDR3 is CASSVLTGGGQPQHF. The CDR3 DNA reads TGCGCCAGCAGCGTTTTGACAGGGGGCGGGCAGCCCCAGCATTTT.

This clone was counted between two and nine times. V is TRBV11-3 and J is TRBJ2-3; maybe TRBD2 (5 bases). The CDR3 runs to 10 residues. Trimming took 8 bases from V and 5 from J, leaving 5 bases between them. Germline CDR1 is SGHNT and CDR2 is YENEEA. The CDR3 region is CASAGDTQYF. CDR3 bases: TGTGCCAGCGCGGGAGATACGCAGTATTTT.